These 22 T cell receptor beta chains originate from one sample sequenced in a study of shared clonotypes between healthy human individuals. Clones were read by immunoSEQ multiplex PCR, and TCRdb kept only the in-frame ones, dropping some. The profile covers fewer than 500,000 clones, with 75% to 80% appearing a single time and about an eighth taken by the ten largest. Source material: PBMCs. The receptors here all came from a woman in her 40s in good health. Some clones in this sample may be carry-over from other donors' samples.

V and J are TRBV4-3 and TRBJ2-7; D possibly matches TRBD1 or TRBD2 (5 bases each). CDR3 length equals 15 residues. Trimming left V 0 bases short and J 5 bases short, with 14 bases between. Germline-derived CDR1 and CDR2 are LGHNA and YSLEER. The CDR3 DNA sequence: TGCGCCAGCAGCCAAGATCTTGGGGGTCCCAACGAGCAGTACTTC. This gives the protein CASSQDLGGPNEQYF.

The gene calls are TRBV4-1 and TRBJ2-1, with 8 positions matching TRBD2. With 2 bases clipped from V and 0 bases from J, the junction kept 6 bases outside the gene matches. The CDR3 spans 17 residues. CDR1 and CDR2 from the germline V gene are MGHRA and YSYEKL. This CDR3 is CASSQYRSGSSYNEQFF. The CDR3 nucleotides read TGCGCCAGCAGCCAATACCGGAGCGGGAGCTCCTACAATGAGCAGTTCTTC.

In this sample, this clone turned up many times. The CDR3 DNA sequence: TGCGCCAGCAGCCACGGGACAGTGAACACTGAAGCTTTCTTT. It translates to CASSHGTVNTEAFF. The J gene is TRBJ1-1, the V gene TRBV4-3; 7 nucleotides agree with TRBD1. In germline, CDR1 is LGHNA, CDR2 YSLEER. V lost 3 bases, J lost 0 bases, and 1 base stayed unmatched. The CDR3 covers 14 residues.

Details on this clone: Within the sample, other DNA sequences also encode this same CDR3. The chain couples TRBV28 to TRBJ1-1, with 7 bases lining up with TRBD1. After removal of 5 bases from V and 0 bases from J, the junction contained 3 bases not matched to a gene. The CDR3 contains 14 residues. Germline CDR1 is MDHEN and CDR2 is SYDVKM. The CDR3 sequence is CASSLQGMNTEAFF. The CDR3 nucleotides are TGTGCCAGCAGTCTACAGGGGATGAACACTGAAGCTTTCTTT.

Comments on this clone: Other DNA sequences in this sample translate to the same CDR3. This sequence joins TRBV25-1 and TRBJ2-5; no definite D call. The DNA end is a closer match to TRBJ2-7, so the J assignment may be wrong. Per the germline V gene, CDR1 is MGHDK and CDR2 is SYGVNS. This CDR3 spans 12 amino acids. This chain's CDR3 is CASGTGTYEQYF. CDR3 coding DNA: TGTGCCAGCGGTACTGGAACCTACGAGCAGTACTTC.

The J gene is TRBJ2-5, the V gene TRBV18; possibly TRBD1 or TRBD2 for D (5 bases each). The germline CDR1 and CDR2 sequences are KGHSH and LQKENI. The CDR3 is 14 amino acids. The ends were cut back, 5 bases at V and 4 bases at J, with 14 bases in the middle. CDR3 in amino acids: CASSDRTGRETQYF. The CDR3 coding sequence is TGTGCCAGCTCAGACCGGACGGGGCGAGAGACCCAGTACTTC.

The gene calls are TRBV7-3 and TRBJ2-6, with D unresolved. Trimming cost V 2 bases and J 2 bases, with 4 bases left between them. The germline V gene encodes CDR1 SGHTA and CDR2 FQGTGA. The CDR3 has 14 amino acids. The CDR3 coding sequence is TGTGCCAGCAGCTTATCCCCTGGGGCCAACGTCCTGACTTTC. It is translated as CASSLSPGANVLTF.

The chain carries TRBV30 and TRBJ2-1; 12 bases agree with TRBD2. This CDR3 has 16 amino acids. Germline CDR1 and CDR2: GTSNPN and SVGIG (reference sequence). After removal of 3 bases from V and 4 bases from J, the junction contained 7 bases not matched to a gene. The CDR3 sequence is CAWSSSGRGVYNEQFF. The DNA of the CDR3 is TGTGCCTGGAGCTCTAGCGGGAGGGGGGTGTACAATGAGCAGTTCTTC. Full variable domain (remainder filled in from reference TRBV30 and TRBJ2-1): SQTIHQWPATLVQPVGSPLSLECTVEGTSNPNLYWYRQAAGRGLQLLFYSVGIGQISSEVPQNLSASRPQDRQFILSSKKLLLSDSGFYLCAWSSSGRGVYNEQFFGPGTRLTVL.

The chain combines TRBV7-9 with TRBJ2-1; the D gene could be TRBD1 or TRBD2 (6 bases each). Trimming stripped 3 bases from V and 10 bases from J, with 13 bases between. The CDR3 covers 13 residues. Germline V gene lookup returns CDR1 SEHNR and CDR2 FQNEAQ (reference sequence). The CDR3 DNA reads TGTGCCAGCAGCTTGGATCTAGGGGGGGAGCAGTTCTTC. Translated, it gives CASSLDLGGEQFF. Filled out from reference TRBV7-9 and TRBJ2-1, the complete variable domain reads DTGVSQNPRHKITKRGQNVTFRCDPISEHNRLYWYRQTLGQGPEFLTYFQNEAQLEKSRLLSDRFSAERPKGSFSTLEIQRTEQGDSAMYLCASSLDLGGEQFFGPGTRLTVL.

This clone has a single count. The V gene is TRBV28, the J gene TRBJ2-1; D unclear. In germline, CDR1 is MDHEN, CDR2 SYDVKM. CDR3 size: 13 residues. V lost 2 bases and J 4 bases, leaving 6 bases between the germline ends. CDR3 DNA: TGTGCCAGCAGTTTACAGCCATACAATGAGCAGTTCTTC. Residues: CASSLQPYNEQFF. Full variable domain (missing parts from reference TRBV28 and TRBJ2-1): DVKVTQSSRYLVKRTGEKVFLECVQDMDHENMFWYRQDPGLGLRLIYFSYDVKMKEKGDIPEGYSVSREKKERFSLILESASTNQTSMYLCASSLQPYNEQFFGPGTRLTVL.

The genes are TRBV29-1 and TRBJ2-5; D possibly corresponds to TRBD1 (6 bases). The J call is uncertain, as TRBJ2-7 better fits the DNA end. The length of the CDR3 is 13 residues. Germline CDR1 is SQVTM and CDR2 is ANQGSEA. CDR3 bases: TGCAGCGTTGGTGGGGGCAAAACTGACGAGCAGTACTTC. Protein: CSVGGGKTDEQYF.

The chain is built from TRBV6-1 and TRBJ2-4; TRBD2 agrees at 7 bases. CDR3 size: 12 residues. Germline V gene sequence: CDR1 MNHNS, CDR2 SASEGT. After removal of 0 bases from V and 10 bases from J, the junction contained 0 bases not matched to a gene. CDR3 in amino acids: CASSEAAGIQYF. The CDR3 coding sequence is TGTGCCAGCAGTGAAGCAGCGGGGATTCAGTACTTC.

This chain uses TRBV6-6 with TRBJ2-2; 10 bases line up with TRBD2. Germline V CDR1 and CDR2: MNHNY, SVGAGI (reference sequence). The CDR3 totals 16 residues. The ends lost 6 bases at V and 4 bases at J; junction bases unmatched: 8. The CDR3 region has the DNA TGTGCCAGCAGCCAGAGCGGGAGGGCCGTCACCGGGGAGCTGTTTTTT. Encoded protein: CASSQSGRAVTGELFF.

The rearrangement joins TRBV25-1 to TRBJ2-1, with TRBD2 matching 11 bases. V was clipped by 1 base and J by 2 bases; unmatched bases: 4. Germline V CDR1 and CDR2: MGHDK, SYGVNS. The CDR3 is 17 residues long. The CDR3 sequence is CASSESQLAGAYNEQFF. CDR3 bases: TGTGCCAGCAGTGAATCTCAACTAGCGGGAGCCTACAATGAGCAGTTCTTC.

The genes are TRBV7-9 and TRBJ2-1; 10 bases are a match to TRBD2. The trim removed 5 bases at V and 6 bases at J, leaving 10 bases unmatched. The V gene's germline CDR1 is SEHNR and CDR2 FQNEAQ (reference sequence). The CDR3 runs to 16 residues. Here the CDR3 reads CASSAPLVAGGNEQFF. DNA for the CDR3: TGTGCCAGCAGCGCCCCCCTTGTAGCGGGAGGCAATGAGCAGTTCTTC.

This clone was seen more than once but under ten times. The chain recombines TRBV7-8 with TRBJ2-7; 11 bases match TRBD1. After removal of 0 bases from V and 2 bases from J, the junction contained 3 bases not matched to a gene. The CDR3 has 16 residues. Germline CDR1 reads SGHVS; CDR2 reads FQNEAQ. This chain's CDR3 is CASSLAGTGGTYEQYF. CDR3 in DNA: TGTGCCAGCAGCTTAGCAGGGACAGGGGGAACCTACGAGCAGTACTTC.

V and J are TRBV10-2 and TRBJ2-1; D is unclear. The CDR3 has 12 residues. The ends were cut back, 8 bases at V and 4 bases at J, with 9 bases in the middle. Germline V CDR1 and CDR2: WSHSY, SAAADI. CDR3 DNA: TGCGCCAGCGGCCAGGCTTACAATGAGCAGTTCTTC. Its protein is CASGQAYNEQFF.

The V call is TRBV7-8, the J call TRBJ2-3; TRBD1 matches at 8 bases. The V gene end was trimmed by 4 bases and the J gene end by 8 bases; junction bases not matched to a gene: 2. Per germline, CDR1 SGHVS and CDR2 FQNEAQ. The CDR3 spans 12 residues. CDR3 DNA sequence: TGTGCCAGCAGCTCGGACAGGGCTACGCAGTATTTT. Translating it yields CASSSDRATQYF.

The table lists this clone with a count of one. The chain links TRBV28 to TRBJ2-5; perhaps TRBD2 as D (7 bases). The DNA matches TRBJ2-7 better at its end, which makes the J call doubtful. Germline V gene lookup returns CDR1 MDHEN and CDR2 SYDVKM. The CDR3 runs to 16 residues. CDR3 in amino acids: CASSSLRGPRAYEQYF. The CDR3 bases are TGTGCCAGCAGTTCATTGCGGGGGCCCAGGGCCTACGAGCAGTACTTC.

With regard to this clone: At one boundary the junction diverges from the germline segment, which might be a read error. V gene TRBV6-5 combines with J gene TRBJ2-7; D may be TRBD1 or TRBD2 (6 bases each). CDR3 length: 15 residues. CDR1 MNHEY and CDR2 SVGAGI come from the germline V gene. This chain's CDR3 is CASRYLAQGRYEQYF. CDR3 in DNA: TGTGCCAGCAGGTACTTAGCTCAGGGGAGGTACGAGCAGTACTTC.

The chain has TRBV6-9 and TRBJ1-2; D unresolved. Germline CDR1 MNHGY, CDR2 SVAAGI. The V end was cut by 5 bases, the J end by 4 bases, with 20 bases between. This CDR3 contains 16 residues. Written as DNA, the CDR3 is TGTGCCAGCAGTAGATTGTCTTACGGAAAGACCTATGGCTACACCTTC. Its translation: CASSRLSYGKTYGYTF.

As to this clone: Other DNA sequences in the same sample also yield this CDR3. The chain links TRBV7-9 to TRBJ2-2; D not resolved. CDR1 and CDR2 (germline): SEHNR, FQNEAQ (reference sequence). The CDR3 has 14 residues. V was shortened by 3 bases and J by 1 base, with 6 bases between the two germline ends. CDR3 in amino acids: CASSLGGNTGELFF. In DNA form, the CDR3 reads TGTGCCAGCAGCTTGGGCGGGAACACCGGGGAGCTGTTTTTT.